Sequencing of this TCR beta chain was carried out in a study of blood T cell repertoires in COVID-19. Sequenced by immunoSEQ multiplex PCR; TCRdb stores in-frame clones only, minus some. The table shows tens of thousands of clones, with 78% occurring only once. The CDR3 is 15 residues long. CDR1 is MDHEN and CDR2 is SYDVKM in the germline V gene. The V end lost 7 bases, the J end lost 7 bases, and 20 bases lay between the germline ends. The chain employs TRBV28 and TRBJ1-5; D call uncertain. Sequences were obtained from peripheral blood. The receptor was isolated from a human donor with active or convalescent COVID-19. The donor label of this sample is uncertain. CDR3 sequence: CASTKLSGIPQPQHF. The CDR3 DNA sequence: TGTGCCAGCACCAAATTATCGGGGATTCCACAGCCCCAGCATTTT. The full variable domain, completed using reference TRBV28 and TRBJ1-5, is DVKVTQSSRYLVKRTGEKVFLECVQDMDHENMFWYRQDPGLGLRLIYFSYDVKMKEKGDIPEGYSVSREKKERFSLILESASTNQTSMYLCASTKLSGIPQPQHFGDGTRLSIL.